This TCR beta chain is drawn from a study of T-cell memory formation after mild COVID-19. Study in general: Clusters of TCRs were largely donor specific. Overall study results and limits: Mainly in CM and EM were contracting CD4+ clones; CD8+ were in EMRA.

As regards this clonotype: What it binds is not known.

TCRdb reprocessed the 5' RACE reads via MiXCR and lists one record per CDR3 protein. The sample includes 450,000 to 650,000 distinct CDR3 sequences, roughly 21% of them seen just once. Sequences were obtained from PBMCs or a T cell subset sorted from them (not recorded which). This TCR was sampled from an adult woman who had mild COVID-19 (a few samples of this study predate the infection). Cell type and time point are not known.

This CDR3 reads CASSRSAGRSYEQYF. For the CDR3, the DNA is TGTGCCAGTAGTAGGAGCGCAGGGCGCTCCTACGAGCAGTACTTC. The gene calls are TRBV19 and TRBJ2-7, with D tentatively TRBD1 (5 bases). Germline CDR1 LNHDA, CDR2 SQIVND (reference sequence). Trimming took 4 bases from V and 0 from J, leaving 13 bases between them. The CDR3 length is 15 residues.